This T cell receptor beta chain comes out of a study of blood T cell repertoires in COVID-19. Study in general: Donors in the United States, Italy and Spain gave samples during acute or convalescent COVID-19. PBMCs, B-cell-depleted T cells, or T cells provided the cDNA or gDNA that made up the material.

Per the study methods: Estimated nucleated cell counts came from reference gene primer amplification. The assay was immunoSEQ multiplex PCR, and TCRdb's table has in-frame clones only and misses some. V and J calls plus clone size are reproduced from that table; the DNA served to infer D and trimming. The sample carries fewer than 150,000 clones, around 90% recorded once. CDR3 length: 13 residues. Trimming took off 4 bases at V and 10 bases at J, with 16 bases between the two ends. The germline gives CDR1 SNHLY, CDR2 FYNNEI. Sequenced input: peripheral blood. The receptor was isolated from a human donor in a cohort sampled during active COVID-19. The chain uses TRBV2 and TRBJ1-1; D call uncertain. The CDR3 is CASSVHQRVGAFF. The CDR3 bases are TGTGCCAGCAGTGTACACCAACGGGTGGGAGCTTTCTTT.